The clone carrying this T cell receptor (beta chain) was observed a handful of times. The CDR3 extends over 15 amino acids. V lost 5 bases and J 0 bases, leaving 12 bases between the germline ends. Germline assignment: CDR1 SGHTA and CDR2 FQGTGA. This record comes from a study of CD8+CD57+ T cells in acquired aplastic anemia. Both TCR beta VDJ combination and CDR3 sequence profiling were carried out. Genomic DNA was the template for this profiling. Via MiXCR, TCRdb re-called the reads, giving one row per CDR3 protein. Of 250,000 to 300,000 distinct CDR3 sequences in the sample, under 65% were seen once. For sequencing, patients were chosen who had shown expansion of CD8+CD57+ cells by flow cytometry.

This receptor was obtained from a human donor with aplastic anemia. The sample was sorted CD4+, CD8+, or CD8+CD57+ T cells (not recorded which) from PBMCs. The chain uses TRBV7-3 and TRBJ2-3; D tentatively fits TRBD1 or TRBD2 (5 bases each). Here the CDR3 reads CASSRGRESTDTQYF. The CDR3 region has the DNA TGTGCCAGCAGCAGGGGACGAGAAAGCACAGATACGCAGTATTTT.